The source of this T cell receptor beta chain is a study of T-cell reconstitution after alpha-beta-depleted transplantation in children. Study results and limitations: Surviving thymic progenitors and recipient T cells were the source of high TCRbeta diversity at day 60 in some patients.

The authors prepared the TCRbeta library with unique molecular identifiers. TCRdb re-derived calls from the PCR reads in MiXCR, one entry per CDR3 protein. The sample has around 580,000 distinct CDR3 sequences, 20% to 25% seen once. The table lists this clonotype with a few counts. The antigen is undetermined. The CDR3 totals 15 residues. The germline V gene has CDR1 LGHNA and CDR2 YSLEER. Trimming at V came to 1 base and at J to 7 bases, leaving 0 bases not matched to a gene. Sequenced here: PBMCs, mostly from graft donor cells, sampled 360 days after TCRalphabeta/CD19-depleted stem cell transplant. The receptor's source is a boy in the first two years of life who had a stem cell transplant for acute myeloid leukemia, so the T cells may come from the graft donor. The rearrangement links TRBV4-3 to TRBJ2-1, with 14 bases matching TRBD2. The CDR3 coding sequence is TGCGCCAGCAGCCAAGGACTAGCGGGGGGGAATGAGCAGTTCTTC. Residues: CASSQGLAGGNEQFF.